This T cell receptor beta chain was found in a study of T cell repertoires in cytomegalovirus infection. Overall study results and limits: Of the TCR beta families, the public ones yielded a cumulative frequency that identified carriers of CMV plus the relevant HLA. HLA-C-restricted CMV-specific TCR beta clonotypes prevailed in the ex vivo response.

The CDR3 contains 15 residues. Germline CDR1 and CDR2: SGHDT and YYEEEE. Trimming removed 3 bases at V and 4 bases at J, with 17 bases between. This clonotype was observed a few times. The antigen remains undetermined. Using its own MiXCR run on the reads, TCRdb lists one record per CDR3 protein. The sample lists approximately 990,000 distinct CDR3 sequences, about a third occurring once. The gene calls are TRBV5-6 and TRBJ2-7; D is perhaps TRBD2 (6 bases). The TCR originated in a human donor in good health (CMV status not recorded). Some clones in this sample may be carry-over from other donors' samples. The source material was cultured CD8+ T cells from PBMCs, sampled from culture after CMV antigen stimulation. The CDR3, as DNA: TGTGCCAGCAGCTGGGGCATGGGGGGTCTATACGAGCAGTACTTC. It specifies CASSWGMGGLYEQYF.